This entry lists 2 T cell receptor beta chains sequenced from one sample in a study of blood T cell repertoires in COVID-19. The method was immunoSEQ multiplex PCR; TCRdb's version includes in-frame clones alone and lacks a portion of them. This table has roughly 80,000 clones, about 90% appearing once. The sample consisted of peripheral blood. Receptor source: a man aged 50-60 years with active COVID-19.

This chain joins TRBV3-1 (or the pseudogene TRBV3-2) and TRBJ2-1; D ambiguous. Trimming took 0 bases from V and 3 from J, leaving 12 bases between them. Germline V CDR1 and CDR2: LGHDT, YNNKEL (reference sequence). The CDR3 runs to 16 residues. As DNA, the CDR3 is TGTGCCAGCAGCCAAGATAATCCACCGGGCTACAATGAGCAGTTCTTC. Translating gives CASSQDNPPGYNEQFF.

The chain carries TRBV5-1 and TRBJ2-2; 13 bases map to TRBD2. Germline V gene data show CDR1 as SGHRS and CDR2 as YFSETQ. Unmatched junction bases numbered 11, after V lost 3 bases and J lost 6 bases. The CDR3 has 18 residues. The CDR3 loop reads CASSSLPGTSGIAGELFF. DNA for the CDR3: TGCGCCAGCAGCTCCCTCCCCGGGACTAGCGGGATCGCCGGGGAGCTGTTTTTT.